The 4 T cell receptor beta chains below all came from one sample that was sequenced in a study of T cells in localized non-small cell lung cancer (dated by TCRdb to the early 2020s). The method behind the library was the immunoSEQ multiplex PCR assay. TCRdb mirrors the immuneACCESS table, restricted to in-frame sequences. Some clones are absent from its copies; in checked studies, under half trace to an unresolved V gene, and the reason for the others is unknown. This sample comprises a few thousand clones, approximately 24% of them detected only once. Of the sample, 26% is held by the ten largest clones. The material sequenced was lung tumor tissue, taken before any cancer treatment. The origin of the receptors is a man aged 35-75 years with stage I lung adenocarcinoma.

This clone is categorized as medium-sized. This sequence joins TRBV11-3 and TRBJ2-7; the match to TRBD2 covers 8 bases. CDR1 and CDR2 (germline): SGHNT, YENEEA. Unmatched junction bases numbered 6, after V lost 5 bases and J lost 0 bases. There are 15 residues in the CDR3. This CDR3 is CASSPTSASSYEQYF. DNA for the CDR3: TGTGCCAGCAGCCCGACTAGCGCGAGCTCCTACGAGCAGTACTTC.

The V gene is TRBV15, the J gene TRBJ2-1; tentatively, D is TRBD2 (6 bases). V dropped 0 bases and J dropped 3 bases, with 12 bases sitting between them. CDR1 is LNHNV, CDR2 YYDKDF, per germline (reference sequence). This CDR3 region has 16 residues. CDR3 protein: CATSREALAGYNEQFF. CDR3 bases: TGTGCCACCAGCAGAGAGGCACTAGCCGGCTACAATGAGCAGTTCTTC.

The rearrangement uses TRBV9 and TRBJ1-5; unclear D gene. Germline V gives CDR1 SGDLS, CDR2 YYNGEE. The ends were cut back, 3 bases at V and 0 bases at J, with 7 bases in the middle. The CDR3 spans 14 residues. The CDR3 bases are TGTGCCAGCAGCGAGGAGAGTAGCAATCAGCCCCAGCATTTT. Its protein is CASSEESSNQPQHF.

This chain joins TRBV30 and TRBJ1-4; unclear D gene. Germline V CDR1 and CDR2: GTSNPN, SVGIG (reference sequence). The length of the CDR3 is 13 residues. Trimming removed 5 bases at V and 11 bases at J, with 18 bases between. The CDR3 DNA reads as TGTGCCTGGGCGAGACCGGGAGGCGTGAAACTGTTTTTT. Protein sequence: CAWARPGGVKLFF. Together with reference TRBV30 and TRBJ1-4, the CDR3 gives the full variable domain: SQTIHQWPATLVQPVGSPLSLECTVEGTSNPNLYWYRQAAGRGLQLLFYSVGIGQISSEVPQNLSASRPQDRQFILSSKKLLLSDSGFYLCAWARPGGVKLFFGSGTQLSVL.